The 12 T cell receptor beta chains reported below all come from one sample, sequenced in a study of identical twins. A single record per CDR3 protein comes from TCRdb applying MiXCR to the 5' RACE reads. Among 410,000 or so distinct CDR3 sequences listed, about a fifth were seen once. Sequencing was performed on naive T cells sorted from blood. The receptors were sampled from a man aged 45-65 years in good health.

The CDR3 sequence: CASSQDVIRVQYF. For the CDR3, the DNA is TGTGCCAGCAGCCAAGATGTGATCAGGGTGCAGTATTTT. The V and J genes are TRBV3-1 and TRBJ2-3, with D perhaps TRBD1 (5 bases). V was cut by 0 bases and J by 11 bases, with 12 bases left in between. The germline V gene encodes CDR1 LGHDT and CDR2 YNNKEL (reference sequence). The CDR3 consists of 13 residues.

This clonotype was seen ten or more times. V and J are TRBV7-9 and TRBJ1-1; D gene ambiguous. This CDR3 contains 14 residues. Germline CDR1 SEHNR, CDR2 FQNEAQ (reference sequence). The ends were cut back, 2 bases at V and 1 base at J, with 8 bases in the middle. CDR3 bases: TGTGCCAGCAGCTTACATATGGAGAACACTGAAGCTTTCTTT. Translating it yields CASSLHMENTEAFF.

This clonotype appeared a few times. The chain is built from TRBV7-9 and TRBJ2-6; D remains ambiguous. Per the germline V gene, CDR1 is SEHNR and CDR2 is FQNEAQ (reference sequence). The CDR3 has 17 amino acids. V lost 6 bases, J lost 0 bases, and 15 bases lay in between. CDR3 loop: CASRPLLYSSGANVLTF. Written as DNA, the CDR3 is TGTGCCAGCAGGCCGCTTCTGTATAGCTCTGGGGCCAACGTCCTGACTTTC.

This clonotype has at least ten counts. The chain has TRBV7-2 and TRBJ2-3, with D possibly called TRBD1 or TRBD2 (5 bases each). From germline, CDR1 is SGHTA and CDR2 FQGNSA. Trimming took 7 bases from V and 3 from J, leaving 14 bases between them. CDR3 length equals 14 residues. CDR3 sequence (DNA): TGTGCCAGCACCTCCGTCTGGGGGACAGATACGCAGTATTTT. This sequence encodes CASTSVWGTDTQYF.

The gene calls are TRBV6-2 or TRBV6-3 and TRBJ2-7, with 10 bases matching TRBD1. Germline CDR1 is MNHEY and CDR2 is SVGEGT. The CDR3 runs 14 residues. Trimming removed 8 bases from V and 4 bases from J; junction bases left unmatched: 8. CDR3 amino acids: CASQATGGLYEQYF. CDR3 coding DNA: TGTGCCAGCCAGGCGACAGGGGGCCTGTACGAGCAGTACTTC.

The rearrangement joins TRBV19 to TRBJ2-1; 11 bases are shared with TRBD2. The CDR3 sequence is 14 residues long. V shed 7 bases and J 6 bases; nucleotides not matched to a gene: 5. Per the germline V gene, CDR1 is LNHDA and CDR2 is SQIVND (reference sequence). The CDR3 nucleotides are TGTGCCAGTACTAGCGGGAGGTATCGCAATGAGCAGTTCTTC. The encoded protein is CASTSGRYRNEQFF. Looking up the rest from reference TRBV19 and TRBJ2-1 gives the full variable domain: DGGITQSPKYLFRKEGQNVTLSCEQNLNHDAMYWYRQDPGQGLRLIYYSQIVNDFQKGDIAEGYSVSREKKESFPLTVTSAQKNPTAFYLCASTSGRYRNEQFFGPGTRLTVL.

This clonotype has a handful of counts. The chain combines TRBV12-3 or TRBV12-4 with TRBJ2-1; a weak D match, TRBD1 (5 bases). The CDR3 sequence is 13 residues long. The V and J ends lost 4 bases and 14 bases respectively, with 18 bases between them. CDR3 DNA sequence: TGTGCCAGCAGTTCGCCCGACAGATCCCTTAAGTTCTTC. Its protein is CASSSPDRSLKFF.

The V and J genes are TRBV20-1 and TRBJ2-7, with 10 bases that match TRBD2. The CDR3 is 14 amino acids. The trim removed 7 bases at V and 1 base at J, leaving 7 bases unmatched. CDR1 and CDR2 (germline): DFQATT, SNEGSKA (reference sequence). The CDR3, as DNA: TGCAGTGTGCAGCGGGAGGGCCGTTCCTACGAGCAGTACTTC. Its translation: CSVQREGRSYEQYF.

This clonotype turned up a few times. The chain carries TRBV7-2 and TRBJ2-7; D remains ambiguous. Trimming pared 3 bases from V and 0 bases from J, leaving 12 bases between. The CDR3 is 15 residues long. CDR1 SGHTA and CDR2 FQGNSA come from the germline V gene. The CDR3 loop reads CASSLRPTSSYEQYF. Written as DNA, the CDR3 is TGTGCCAGCAGCTTGAGACCAACAAGCTCCTACGAGCAGTACTTC. The complete variable domain, with remaining parts taken from reference TRBV7-2 and TRBJ2-7, reads GAGVSQSPSNKVTEKGKDVELRCDPISGHTALYWYRQSLGQGLEFLIYFQGNSAPDKSGLPSDRFSAERTGGSVSTLTIQRTQQEDSAVYLCASSLRPTSSYEQYFGPGTRLTVT.

This clonotype has a handful of counts. The rearrangement links TRBV5-1 to TRBJ2-2, with 10 bases lining up with TRBD2. Germline V gene lookup returns CDR1 SGHRS and CDR2 YFSETQ. This CDR3 spans 20 amino acids. With V trimmed by 4 bases and J by 2 bases, 17 bases remained unmatched. For the CDR3, the DNA is TGCGCCAGCAGCCTTGGGCCCGGGTCTAGCGGGGGCCACAACACCGGGGAGCTGTTTTTT. Amino acids: CASSLGPGSSGGHNTGELFF.

This clonotype was counted between two and nine times. The CDR3 is CASSLRSRDSYEQYF. In DNA, the CDR3 is TGCGCCAGCAGCTTACGGTCCCGGGACAGTTACGAGCAGTACTTC. V gene TRBV5-1 combines with J gene TRBJ2-7; 7 nucleotides align to TRBD1. The CDR3 sequence is 15 residues long. Trimming took 2 bases from V and 4 from J; bases not matched to a gene: 9. The V gene's germline CDR1 is SGHRS and CDR2 YFSETQ.

The chain joins TRBV24-1 to TRBJ1-2, with D tentatively TRBD1 (5 bases). The germline V gene encodes CDR1 KGHDR and CDR2 SFDVKD. This CDR3 contains 14 residues. V was trimmed by 7 bases and J by 5 bases, leaving 16 bases between them. The CDR3 here is CATRPRTGTYGYTF. Written as DNA, the CDR3 is TGTGCCACCAGACCGAGAACAGGAACTTATGGCTACACCTTC.